One T cell receptor (beta chain) is described in this entry. Its specificity is unknown. This sample is part of a study of PD-L1 blockade in urothelial cancer. Study background: Blood was tested 3 weeks (second dose) and 6 weeks into treatment. Researchers found blood samples held a median of roughly 140,000 T cells. Study observations and caveats: Clonality of blood TCR below the median before treatment predicted better survival.

Time point noted: pretreatment peripheral blood. PCRs each included synthetic TCR analog templates spiked in. Only in-frame clones appear in the TCRdb table, and some are missing; sequencing was by immunoSEQ multiplex PCR. Among some 90,000 clones listed, roughly 90% were seen once. Between the trimmed V and J ends, which lost 5 bases and 5 bases, there was a span of 12 bases. The V gene's germline CDR1 is MNHEY and CDR2 SMNVEV (reference sequence). The CDR3 contains 13 residues. Material: PBMCs, obtained around atezolizumab (anti-PD-L1) treatment. The gene calls are TRBV27 and TRBJ1-2; the D gene is possibly TRBD1 (6 bases). This receptor was identified in a woman aged 80 or over with urothelial cancer. The chain's CDR3 is CASSPLDSYGYTF. The CDR3 DNA reads as TGTGCCAGCAGTCCCCTGGACAGTTATGGCTACACCTTC.